A single sample gave rise to the 2 T cell receptor beta chains below, sequenced in a study of blood T cells in healthy people across ages. Combining a sample-barcoded 5' primer with a J-beta primer mix, a second PCR ran for roughly 6 to 12 cycles. MiXCR, applied by TCRdb to the 5' RACE reads, yields one record per CDR3 protein. The table has hundreds of thousands of distinct CDR3 sequences, roughly half seen once; the top ten hold approximately 12%. Source material: blood. These receptor sequences come from a woman over 75 in good health.

The genes are TRBV29-1 and TRBJ2-5, with 7 bases identical to TRBD1. Germline V gene lookup returns CDR1 SQVTM and CDR2 ANQGSEA. Germline trimming cut 6 bases from V and 2 bases from J; bases unmatched to any gene: 6. The CDR3 sequence is 13 residues long. For the CDR3, the DNA is TGCAGCGTGACAGGGCCGAATCAAGAGACCCAGTACTTC. It encodes CSVTGPNQETQYF.

This clonotype was counted many times. The chain uses TRBV28 and TRBJ2-6, with D uncertain. The V end lost 10 bases, the J end lost 2 bases, and 0 bases lay between the germline ends. The germline gives CDR1 MDHEN, CDR2 SYDVKM. CDR3 length equals 10 residues. The CDR3 DNA follows: TGTGCCACTGGGGCCAACGTCCTGACTTTC. Protein product: CATGANVLTF.